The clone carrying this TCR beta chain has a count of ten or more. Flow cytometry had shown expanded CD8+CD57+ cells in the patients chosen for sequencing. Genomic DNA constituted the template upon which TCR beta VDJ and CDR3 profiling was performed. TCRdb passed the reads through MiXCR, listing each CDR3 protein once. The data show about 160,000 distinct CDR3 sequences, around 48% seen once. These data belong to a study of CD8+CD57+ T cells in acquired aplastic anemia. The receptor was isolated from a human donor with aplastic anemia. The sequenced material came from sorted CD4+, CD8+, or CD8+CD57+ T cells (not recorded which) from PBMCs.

The CDR3 protein is CASSILGGGQPQHF. The CDR3, as DNA: TGTGCCAGTAGTATATTGGGGGGAGGTCAGCCCCAGCATTTT. The V call is TRBV19, the J call TRBJ1-5; TRBD1 might be the D (5 bases). The germline V gene encodes CDR1 LNHDA and CDR2 SQIVND (reference sequence). V dropped 2 bases and J dropped 6 bases, with 11 bases sitting between them. The CDR3 is made up of 14 amino acids.